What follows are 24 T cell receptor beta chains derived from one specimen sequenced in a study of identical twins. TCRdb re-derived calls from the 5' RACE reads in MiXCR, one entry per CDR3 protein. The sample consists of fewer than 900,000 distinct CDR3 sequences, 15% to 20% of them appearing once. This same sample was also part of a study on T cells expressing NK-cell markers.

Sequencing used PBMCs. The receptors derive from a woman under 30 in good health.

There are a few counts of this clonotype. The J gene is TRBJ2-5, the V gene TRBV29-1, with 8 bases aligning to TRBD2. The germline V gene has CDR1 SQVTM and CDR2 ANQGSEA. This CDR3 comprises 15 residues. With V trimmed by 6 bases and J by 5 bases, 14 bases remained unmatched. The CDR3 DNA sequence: TGCAGCGTGGGACTAGTCGGGGTAACGGCGGAGACCCAGTACTTC. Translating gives CSVGLVGVTAETQYF.

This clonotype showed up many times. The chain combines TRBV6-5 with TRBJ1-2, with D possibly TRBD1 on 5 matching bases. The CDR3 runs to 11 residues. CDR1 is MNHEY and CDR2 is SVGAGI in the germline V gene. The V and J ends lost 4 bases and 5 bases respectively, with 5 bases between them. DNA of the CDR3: TGTGCCAGCAGTTGGGGGTATGGCTACACCTTC. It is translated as CASSWGYGYTF.

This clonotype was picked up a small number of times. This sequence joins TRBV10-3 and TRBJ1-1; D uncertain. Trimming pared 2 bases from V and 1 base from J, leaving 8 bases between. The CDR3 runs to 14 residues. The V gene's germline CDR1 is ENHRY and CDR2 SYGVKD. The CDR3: CAISEKATNTEAFF. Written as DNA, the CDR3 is TGTGCCATCAGTGAGAAGGCCACGAACACTGAAGCTTTCTTT.

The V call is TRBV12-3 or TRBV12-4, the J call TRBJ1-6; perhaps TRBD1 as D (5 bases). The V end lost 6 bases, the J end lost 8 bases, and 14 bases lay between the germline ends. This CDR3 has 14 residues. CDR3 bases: TGTGCCAGCAGACTTGGGACCCCGGATTCACCCCTCCACTTT. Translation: CASRLGTPDSPLHF.

The CDR3 DNA reads as TGCGCCAGCAGCCCACGGGACAGGGACGCTTCGGAGACCCAGTACTTC. Amino acids: CASSPRDRDASETQYF. The rearrangement uses TRBV5-1 and TRBJ2-5; 9 bases map to TRBD1. CDR1 is SGHRS, CDR2 YFSETQ, per germline. V gave up 4 bases and J gave up 5 bases; unmatched junction bases: 12. The CDR3 covers 16 residues.

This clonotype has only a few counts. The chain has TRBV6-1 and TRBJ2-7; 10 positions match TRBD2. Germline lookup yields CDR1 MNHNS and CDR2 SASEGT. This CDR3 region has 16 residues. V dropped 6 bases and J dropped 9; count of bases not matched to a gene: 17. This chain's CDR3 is CASRDASASGRGGQYF. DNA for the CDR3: TGTGCCAGCAGAGACGCTTCCGCTAGCGGGAGAGGGGGGCAGTACTTC.

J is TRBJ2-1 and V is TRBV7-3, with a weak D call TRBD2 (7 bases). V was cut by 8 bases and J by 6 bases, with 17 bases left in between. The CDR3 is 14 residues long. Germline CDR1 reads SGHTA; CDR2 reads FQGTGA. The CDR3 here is CASSKTGGFNEQFF. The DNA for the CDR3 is TGTGCCAGCTCCAAGACGGGGGGCTTCAATGAGCAGTTCTTC.

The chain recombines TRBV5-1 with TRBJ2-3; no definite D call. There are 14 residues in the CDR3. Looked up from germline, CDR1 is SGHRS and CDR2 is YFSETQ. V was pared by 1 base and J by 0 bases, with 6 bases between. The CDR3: CASSLMDSTDTQYF. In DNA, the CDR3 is TGCGCCAGCAGCTTGATGGACAGCACAGATACGCAGTATTTT.

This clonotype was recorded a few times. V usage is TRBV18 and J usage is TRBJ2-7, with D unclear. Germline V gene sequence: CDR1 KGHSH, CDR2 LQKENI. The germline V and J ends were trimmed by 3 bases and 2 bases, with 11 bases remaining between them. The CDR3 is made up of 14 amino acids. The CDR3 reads CASSPQSRAYEQYF. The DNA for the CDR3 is TGTGCCAGCTCACCGCAAAGTCGCGCCTACGAGCAGTACTTC.

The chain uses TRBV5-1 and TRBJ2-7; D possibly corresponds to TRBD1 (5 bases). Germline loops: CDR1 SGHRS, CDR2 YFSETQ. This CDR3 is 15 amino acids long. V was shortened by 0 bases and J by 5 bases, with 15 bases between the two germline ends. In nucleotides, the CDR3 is TGCGCCAGCAGCTTGGGGTTAGGGGAATGGGACGAGCAGTACTTC. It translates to CASSLGLGEWDEQYF.

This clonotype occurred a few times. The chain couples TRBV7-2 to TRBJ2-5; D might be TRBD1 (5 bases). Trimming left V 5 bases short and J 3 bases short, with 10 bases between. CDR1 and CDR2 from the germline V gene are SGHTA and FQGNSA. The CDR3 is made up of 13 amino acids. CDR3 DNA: TGTGCCAGCAGCGTAGACAGAGAAGAGACCCAGTACTTC. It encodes CASSVDREETQYF.

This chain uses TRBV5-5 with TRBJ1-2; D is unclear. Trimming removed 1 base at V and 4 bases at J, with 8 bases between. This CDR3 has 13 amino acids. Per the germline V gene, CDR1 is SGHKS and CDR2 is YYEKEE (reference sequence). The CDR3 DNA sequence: TGTGCCAGCAGCTTGAAGGGTGGCTATGGCTACACCTTC. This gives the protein CASSLKGGYGYTF.

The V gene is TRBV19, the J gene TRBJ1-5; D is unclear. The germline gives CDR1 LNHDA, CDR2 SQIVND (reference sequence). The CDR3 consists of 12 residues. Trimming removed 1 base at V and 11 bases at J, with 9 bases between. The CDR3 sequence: CASSIGEGAQHF. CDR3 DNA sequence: TGTGCCAGTAGTATAGGAGAGGGAGCCCAGCATTTT.

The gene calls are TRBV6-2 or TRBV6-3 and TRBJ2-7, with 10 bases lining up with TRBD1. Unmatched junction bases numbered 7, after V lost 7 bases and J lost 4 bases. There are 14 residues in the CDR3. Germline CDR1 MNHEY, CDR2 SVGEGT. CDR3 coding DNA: TGTGCCAGCACCCAAGGGACAGGGGATTACGAGCAGTACTTC. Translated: CASTQGTGDYEQYF.

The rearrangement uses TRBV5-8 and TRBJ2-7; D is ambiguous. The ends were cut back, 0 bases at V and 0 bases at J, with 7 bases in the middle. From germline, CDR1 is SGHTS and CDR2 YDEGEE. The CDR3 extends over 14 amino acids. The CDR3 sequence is CASSLGVVSYEQYF. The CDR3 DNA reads TGTGCCAGCAGCTTGGGAGTCGTCTCCTACGAGCAGTACTTC.

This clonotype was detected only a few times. CDR3 DNA: TGTGCCAGCAGCCCACCCATCCGCAACACCGGGGAGCTGTTTTTT. Protein: CASSPPIRNTGELFF. This chain links TRBV11-2 with TRBJ2-2; no reliable D call. CDR3 length equals 15 residues. The V and J ends lost 5 bases and 2 bases respectively, with 12 bases between them. Germline V gene sequence: CDR1 SGHAT, CDR2 FQNNGV.

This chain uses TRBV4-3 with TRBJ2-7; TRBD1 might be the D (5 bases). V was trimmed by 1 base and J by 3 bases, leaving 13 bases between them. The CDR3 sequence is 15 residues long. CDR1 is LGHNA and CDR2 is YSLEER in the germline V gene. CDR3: CASSQVGQGFYEQYF. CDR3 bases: TGCGCCAGCAGCCAAGTTGGGCAGGGATTCTACGAGCAGTACTTC.

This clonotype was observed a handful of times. This CDR3 reads CASSSRVDGEKLFF. In DNA form, the CDR3 reads TGTGCCAGCAGTTCCCGAGTGGACGGGGAAAAACTGTTTTTT. The chain combines TRBV27 with TRBJ1-4; D gene ambiguous. V was shortened by 4 bases and J by 8 bases, with 14 bases between the two germline ends. The CDR3 is 14 amino acids. Germline assignment: CDR1 MNHEY and CDR2 SMNVEV (reference sequence).

Here the CDR3 reads CSVGDSRTDEQFF. The CDR3 DNA reads TGCAGCGTTGGGGACTCCCGGACCGATGAGCAGTTCTTC. The chain has TRBV29-1 and TRBJ2-1, with D tentatively TRBD2 (6 bases). V was trimmed by 4 bases and J by 8 bases, leaving 15 bases between them. CDR1 SQVTM and CDR2 ANQGSEA come from the germline V gene. The CDR3 loop spans 13 amino acids.

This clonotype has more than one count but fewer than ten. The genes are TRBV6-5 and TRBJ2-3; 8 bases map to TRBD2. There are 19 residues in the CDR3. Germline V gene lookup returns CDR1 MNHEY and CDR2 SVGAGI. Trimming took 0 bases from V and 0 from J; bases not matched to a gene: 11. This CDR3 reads CASSYSSGAPIPSTDTQYF. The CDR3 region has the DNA TGTGCCAGCAGTTACTCTAGCGGGGCTCCTATCCCTAGCACAGATACGCAGTATTTT.

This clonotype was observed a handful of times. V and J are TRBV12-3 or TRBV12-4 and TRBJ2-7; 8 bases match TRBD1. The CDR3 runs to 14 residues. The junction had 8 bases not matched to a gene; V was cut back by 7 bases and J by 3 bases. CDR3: CASTRGQGGYEQYF. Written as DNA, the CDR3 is TGTGCCAGCACCCGCGGACAGGGCGGCTACGAGCAGTACTTC.

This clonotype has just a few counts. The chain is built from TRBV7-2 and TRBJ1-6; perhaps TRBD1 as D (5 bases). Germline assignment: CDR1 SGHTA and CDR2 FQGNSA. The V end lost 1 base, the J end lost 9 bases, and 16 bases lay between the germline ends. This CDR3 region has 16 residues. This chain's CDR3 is CASSLGGTTRGSPLHF. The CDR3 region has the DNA TGTGCCAGCAGCTTAGGTGGGACGACCCGAGGTTCACCCCTCCACTTT.

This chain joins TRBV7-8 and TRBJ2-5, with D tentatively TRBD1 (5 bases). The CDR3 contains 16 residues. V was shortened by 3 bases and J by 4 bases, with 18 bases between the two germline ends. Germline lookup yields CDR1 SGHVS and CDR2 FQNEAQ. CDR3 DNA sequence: TGTGCCAGCAGCTTGAGCCAGGCAGGGCCCGTAGAGACCCAGTACTTC. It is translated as CASSLSQAGPVETQYF.

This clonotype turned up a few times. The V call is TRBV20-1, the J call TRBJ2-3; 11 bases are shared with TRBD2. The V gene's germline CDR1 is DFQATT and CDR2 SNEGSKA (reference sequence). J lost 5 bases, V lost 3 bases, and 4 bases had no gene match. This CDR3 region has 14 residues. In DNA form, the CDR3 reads TGCAGTGCTAGGTTTAGCGGGGGGGGAGATACGCAGTATTTT. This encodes CSARFSGGGDTQYF.